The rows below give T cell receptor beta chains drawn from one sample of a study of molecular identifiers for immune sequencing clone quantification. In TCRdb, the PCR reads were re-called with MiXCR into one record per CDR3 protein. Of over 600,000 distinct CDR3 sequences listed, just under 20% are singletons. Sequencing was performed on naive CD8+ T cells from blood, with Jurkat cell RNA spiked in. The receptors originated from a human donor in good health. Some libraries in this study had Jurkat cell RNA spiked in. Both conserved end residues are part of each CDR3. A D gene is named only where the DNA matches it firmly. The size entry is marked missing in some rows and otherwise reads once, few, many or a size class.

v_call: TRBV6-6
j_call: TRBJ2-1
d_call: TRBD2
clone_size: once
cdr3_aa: CASSSSGGRSNEQFF
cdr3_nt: TGTGCCAGCAGTTCAAGCGGGGGGAGGAGCAATGAGCAGTTCTTC

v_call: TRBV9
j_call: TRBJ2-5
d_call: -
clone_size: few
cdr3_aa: CASSVEDLSWETQYF
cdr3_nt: TGTGCCAGCAGCGTAGAAGACCTTTCGTGGGAGACCCAGTACTTC

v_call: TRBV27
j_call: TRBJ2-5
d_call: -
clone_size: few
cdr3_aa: CASSFSGGWQETQYF
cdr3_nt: TGTGCCAGCAGTTTTAGTGGTGGATGGCAAGAGACCCAGTACTTC

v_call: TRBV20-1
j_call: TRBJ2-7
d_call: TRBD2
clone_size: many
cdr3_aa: CSARAGTSAYEQYF
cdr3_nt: TGCAGTGCTAGAGCGGGGACTAGCGCCTACGAGCAGTACTTC

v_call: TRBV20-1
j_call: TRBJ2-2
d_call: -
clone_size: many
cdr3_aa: CSARVGVGELFF
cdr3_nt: TGCAGTGCTAGGGTCGGCGTTGGGGAGCTGTTTTTT

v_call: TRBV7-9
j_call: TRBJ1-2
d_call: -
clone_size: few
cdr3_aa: CASSSNRDGYTF
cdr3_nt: TGTGCCAGCAGCTCAAACAGGGATGGCTACACCTTC

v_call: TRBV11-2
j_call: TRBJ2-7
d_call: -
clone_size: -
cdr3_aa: CASSLGVGLSSYEQYF
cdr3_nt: TGTGCCAGCAGCTTAGGTGTGGGTCTTAGCTCCTACGAGCAGTACTTC

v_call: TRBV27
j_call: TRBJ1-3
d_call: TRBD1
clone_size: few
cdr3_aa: CASSRDSSSGNTIYF
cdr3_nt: TGTGCCAGCAGCAGGGACAGTAGCTCTGGAAACACCATATATTTT

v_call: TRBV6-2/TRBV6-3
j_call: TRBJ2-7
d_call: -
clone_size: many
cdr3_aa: CASSYSSRFEQYF
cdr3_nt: TGTGCCAGCAGTTACTCTTCGAGGTTCGAGCAGTACTTC

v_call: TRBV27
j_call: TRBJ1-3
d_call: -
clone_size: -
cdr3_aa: CASSPSRGELAGNTIYF
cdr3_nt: TGTGCCAGCAGTCCCAGTAGGGGAGAGCTAGCTGGAAACACCATATATTTT

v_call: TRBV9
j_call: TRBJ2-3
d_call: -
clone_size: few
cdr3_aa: CASSPPRVSTDTQYF
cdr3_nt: TGTGCCAGCAGCCCCCCGCGGGTCAGCACAGATACGCAGTATTTT

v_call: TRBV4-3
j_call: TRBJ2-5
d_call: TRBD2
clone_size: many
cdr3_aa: CASSWGGGNQETQYF
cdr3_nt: TGCGCCAGCAGCTGGGGCGGGGGGAACCAAGAGACCCAGTACTTC

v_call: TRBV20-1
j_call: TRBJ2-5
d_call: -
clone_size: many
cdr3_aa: CSARSWDGERETQYF
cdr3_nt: TGCAGTGCTAGATCCTGGGACGGCGAGCGGGAGACCCAGTACTTC

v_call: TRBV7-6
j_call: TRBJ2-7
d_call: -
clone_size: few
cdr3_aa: CASSSPERGTLEQYF
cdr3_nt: TGTGCCAGCAGCTCTCCGGAGAGGGGGACTCTCGAGCAGTACTTC

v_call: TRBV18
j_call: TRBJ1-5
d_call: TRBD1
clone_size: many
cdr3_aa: CASSGGTDNQPQHF
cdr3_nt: TGTGCCAGCTCAGGCGGGACAGACAATCAGCCCCAGCATTTT

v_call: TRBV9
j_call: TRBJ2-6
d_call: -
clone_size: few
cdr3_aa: CASSVDVQSNVLTF
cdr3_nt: TGTGCCAGCAGCGTAGACGTGCAAAGCAACGTCCTGACTTTC

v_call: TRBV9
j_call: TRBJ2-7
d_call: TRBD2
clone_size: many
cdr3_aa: CASSVGSGGGYEQYF
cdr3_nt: TGTGCCAGCAGCGTAGGTAGCGGGGGAGGCTACGAGCAGTACTTC

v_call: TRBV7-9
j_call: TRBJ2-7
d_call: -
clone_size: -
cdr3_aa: CASRRDTYEQYF
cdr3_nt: TGTGCCAGCAGGAGGGACACCTACGAGCAGTACTTC

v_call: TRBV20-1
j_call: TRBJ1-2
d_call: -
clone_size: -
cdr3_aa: CSARDSRELAGYTF
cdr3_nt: TGCAGTGCTAGAGATTCAAGGGAGTTAGCTGGCTACACCTTC

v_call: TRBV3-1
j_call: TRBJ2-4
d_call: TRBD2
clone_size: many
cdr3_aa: CASSQGTSGNLGNIQYF
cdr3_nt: TGTGCCAGCAGCCAGGGGACTAGCGGGAATTTAGGAAACATTCAGTACTTC

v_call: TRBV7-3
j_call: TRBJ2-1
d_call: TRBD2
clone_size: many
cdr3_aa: CASSSGLADYNEQFF
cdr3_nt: TGTGCCAGCAGCTCGGGACTAGCGGATTACAATGAGCAGTTCTTC

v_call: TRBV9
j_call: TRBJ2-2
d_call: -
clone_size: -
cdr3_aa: CASSVVGGAGELFF
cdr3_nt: TGTGCCAGCAGCGTAGTTGGGGGAGCCGGGGAGCTGTTTTTT

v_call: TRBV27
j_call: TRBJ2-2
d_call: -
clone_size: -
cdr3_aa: CASGRGINTGELFF
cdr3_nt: TGTGCCAGCGGGAGAGGGATAAACACCGGGGAGCTGTTTTTT

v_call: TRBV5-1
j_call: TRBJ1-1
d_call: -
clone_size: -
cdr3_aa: CASGTGLSTEAFF
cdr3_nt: TGCGCCAGCGGCACAGGGCTGAGCACTGAAGCTTTCTTT

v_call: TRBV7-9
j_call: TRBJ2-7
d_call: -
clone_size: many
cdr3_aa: CASSLDVGRDEQYF
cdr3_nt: TGTGCCAGCAGCTTAGATGTCGGACGCGACGAGCAGTACTTC

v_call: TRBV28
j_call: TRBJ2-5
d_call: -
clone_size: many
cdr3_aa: CASSFRVPVQETQYF
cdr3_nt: TGTGCCAGCAGTTTTCGGGTCCCGGTCCAAGAGACCCAGTACTTC

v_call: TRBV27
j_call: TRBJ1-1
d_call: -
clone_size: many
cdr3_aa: CASKEGATEAFF
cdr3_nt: TGTGCCAGCAAGGAGGGAGCCACTGAAGCTTTCTTT

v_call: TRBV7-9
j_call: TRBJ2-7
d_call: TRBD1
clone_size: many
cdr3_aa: CASMLDRDRAYEQYF
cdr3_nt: TGTGCCAGCATGCTAGACCGGGACAGAGCCTACGAGCAGTACTTC

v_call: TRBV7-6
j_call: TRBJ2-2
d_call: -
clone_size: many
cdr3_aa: CASSLAQGSGELFF
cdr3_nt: TGTGCCAGCAGCTTAGCGCAGGGGTCCGGGGAGCTGTTTTTT